Sequencing of this TCR beta chain was carried out in a study of T cell responses to AZD1222 COVID-19 vaccine. Study-wide results and limits: Donors, mostly white British, included more females; clonal diversity was possibly underestimated. Sampling captured repertoires only after the peak T cell response.

The V gene's germline CDR1 is SGHKS and CDR2 YYEKEE (reference sequence). The CDR3 sequence is 15 residues long. V shed 3 bases, J shed 3 bases, and the junction held 6 bases outside the gene matches. Worth noting for this clone: Its antigen is undetermined.

Libraries were prepared by immunoSEQ multiplex PCR; TCRdb keeps only in-frame clonotypes and omits some of them. The sample has 110,000 to 150,000 clones; 80% to 95% are singletons. The V gene is TRBV5-5, the J gene TRBJ2-3; 8 positions agree with TRBD1. The origin of this receptor is an adult in good health. The sample was peripheral blood, taken on day 0 of AZD1222 vaccination. CDR3 DNA: TGTGCCAGCAGCTCCCGGGACAGGACGACAGATACGCAGTATTTT. Its translation: CASSSRDRTTDTQYF.